The 7 T cell receptor beta chains in this list originate from one sample, sequenced in a study of immune evolution from preneoplasia to lung adenocarcinoma. The protocol was immunoSEQ multiplex PCR, while the TCRdb copy is restricted to in-frame clones and leaves out a portion. The table includes some 5,500 clones, more than 75% detected once. Sequenced sample: FFPE invasive lung adenocarcinoma tissue. The receptors come from a person between 45 and 75 years old with lung adenocarcinoma.

The rearrangement uses TRBV11-2 and TRBJ2-2, with D perhaps given as TRBD1 or TRBD2 (6 bases each). V lost 1 base to trimming and J lost 8 bases, with 14 bases between them. The CDR3 is made up of 15 amino acids. Germline V gives CDR1 SGHAT, CDR2 FQNNGV. The CDR3 DNA sequence: TGTGCCAGCAGCTTAGTGTCTACGGGGGCGGGGGAGCTGTTTTTT. Translated: CASSLVSTGAGELFF.

A single count supports this clone. The chain has TRBV27 and TRBJ1-4; D possibly corresponds to TRBD1 (5 bases). The CDR3 loop spans 16 amino acids. Germline V gene sequence: CDR1 MNHEY, CDR2 SMNVEV (reference sequence). V lost 3 bases to trimming and J lost 0 bases, with 11 bases between them. The CDR3 bases are TGTGCCAGCAGTTTTGGGAAGACAGCAACTAATGAAAAACTGTTTTTT. As protein: CASSFGKTATNEKLFF.

This sequence joins TRBV7-3 and TRBJ2-3; a possible D gene is TRBD2 (7 bases). The CDR3 extends over 15 amino acids. Per germline, CDR1 SGHTA and CDR2 FQGTGA. V dropped 5 bases and J dropped 1 base, with 13 bases sitting between them. For the CDR3, the DNA is TGTGCCAGCAGCGATATAGGGGGGGGCACAGATACGCAGTATTTT. Protein product: CASSDIGGGTDTQYF.

The chain joins TRBV18 to TRBJ2-7; D gene uncertain. The germline gives CDR1 KGHSH, CDR2 LQKENI. Deletions cut 1 base from V and 4 bases from J, with 2 bases between. This CDR3 has 11 amino acids. The CDR3 sequence: CASSPQYEQYF. CDR3 DNA sequence: TGTGCCAGCTCACCACAATACGAGCAGTACTTC.

The chain joins TRBV28 to TRBJ2-7; TRBD2 matches at 9 bases. The trim removed 4 bases at V and 3 bases at J, leaving 7 bases unmatched. Germline V gives CDR1 MDHEN, CDR2 SYDVKM. The CDR3 has 15 residues. CDR3 nucleotides: TGTGCCAGCAGTTATCCGACTAGCGGTGGCTACGAGCAGTACTTC. Protein sequence: CASSYPTSGGYEQYF.

This chain joins TRBV6-5 and TRBJ2-7, with D perhaps TRBD1 (6 bases). CDR1 MNHEY and CDR2 SVGAGI come from the germline V gene. The CDR3 spans 11 residues. V was cut by 5 bases and J by 10 bases, with 12 bases left in between. The CDR3 DNA reads TGTGCCAGCAGTATGGGGACAATACAGTACTTC. This translates into CASSMGTIQYF.

This clone has a handful of counts. The J gene is TRBJ1-3, the V gene TRBV19; TRBD1 is a possible D gene (5 bases). Germline assignment: CDR1 LNHDA and CDR2 SQIVND (reference sequence). The length of the CDR3 is 13 residues. V lost 10 bases, J lost 2 bases, and 12 bases lay in between. The CDR3 DNA sequence: TGTGCCACCGCAGACAGAACTGGAAACACCATATATTTT. Residues: CATADRTGNTIYF.